These 16 T cell receptor beta chains were sequenced from one sample in a study of blood T cell repertoires in COVID-19. The data were produced by immunoSEQ multiplex PCR, yet TCRdb's version contains in-frame clones alone and is incomplete. This table holds about 280,000 clones, more than 75% found once. The sequenced material came from peripheral blood. The receptors originated from a woman aged 25 to 39 who had recovered from COVID-19.

The chain has TRBV10-1 and TRBJ1-2; D remains unclear. Looked up from germline, CDR1 is WNHNN and CDR2 is SYGVQD (reference sequence). V was shortened by 5 bases and J by 1 base, with 11 bases between the two germline ends. The CDR3 runs 14 residues. CDR3: CASSLGSLNYGYTF. CDR3 nucleotide sequence: TGCGCCAGCAGTCTAGGCAGCCTTAACTATGGCTACACCTTC.

The V call is TRBV12-3 or TRBV12-4, the J call TRBJ1-3; no definite D call. V dropped 2 bases and J dropped 4 bases, with 6 bases sitting between them. This CDR3 comprises 13 residues. DNA for the CDR3: TGTGCCAGCAGTTTACGCCAGGGAAACACCATATATTTT. It encodes CASSLRQGNTIYF.

The gene calls are TRBV4-3 and TRBJ2-7, with D perhaps TRBD2 (6 bases). The CDR3 is 14 amino acids. The V gene lost 0 bases and the J gene lost 2 bases, with 8 bases spanning the gap. CDR1 LGHNA and CDR2 YSLEER come from the germline V gene. CDR3 in DNA: TGCGCCAGCAGCCAAGATCCGGGGGCCTACGAGCAGTACTTC. Protein product: CASSQDPGAYEQYF.

V usage is TRBV7-2 and J usage is TRBJ2-7; 7 positions agree with TRBD2. Germline lookup yields CDR1 SGHTA and CDR2 FQGNSA. CDR3 length: 14 residues. Unmatched junction bases numbered 8, after V lost 5 bases and J lost 4 bases. The CDR3 nucleotides are TGTGCCAGCAGCACCCCGGGACTACTTTACGAGCAGTACTTC. Translated, it gives CASSTPGLLYEQYF.

This clone was detected only a few times. The V call is TRBV2, the J call TRBJ1-4, with TRBD1 as a possible D gene (6 bases). Germline V gene sequence: CDR1 SNHLY, CDR2 FYNNEI. Trimming removed 8 bases at V and 7 bases at J, with 17 bases between. The CDR3 runs to 14 residues. The CDR3 region has the DNA TGTGCCAGCGGACCGACAGGCCGAGGTGAAAAACTGTTTTTT. Encoded protein: CASGPTGRGEKLFF.

The V call is TRBV28, the J call TRBJ1-1; no clear D gene. V gave up 3 bases and J gave up 3 bases, with 5 bases separating them. Germline CDR1 and CDR2: MDHEN and SYDVKM. The CDR3 is 12 residues long. In DNA, the CDR3 is TGTGCCAGCAGTTTCGGGGACACTGAAGCTTTCTTT. Translated, it gives CASSFGDTEAFF.

The V gene is TRBV30, the J gene TRBJ1-1; 9 bases agree with TRBD1. Germline CDR1 reads GTSNPN; CDR2 reads SVGIG (reference sequence). The CDR3 runs 16 residues. V gave up 3 bases and J gave up 3 bases; unmatched junction bases: 11. The CDR3 nucleotides are TGTGCCTGGAGCAACCCCCGGGACAGGGTCCACACTGAAGCTTTCTTT. It translates to CAWSNPRDRVHTEAFF.

The rearrangement uses TRBV27 and TRBJ2-6, with D possibly being TRBD2 (5 bases). This CDR3 spans 17 amino acids. V shed 11 bases and J shed 0 bases, with 20 bases lying between them. The germline V gene encodes CDR1 MNHEY and CDR2 SMNVEV (reference sequence). The DNA for the CDR3 is TGTGCCGGCCGGGGTGAGGGTCAAACCTCTGGGGCCAACGTCCTGACTTTC. Amino acids: CAGRGEGQTSGANVLTF.

This chain joins TRBV3-1 (or the pseudogene TRBV3-2) and TRBJ1-2; 9 positions match TRBD1. CDR1 and CDR2 (germline): LGHDT, YNNKEL (reference sequence). The CDR3 is 13 amino acids. The trim removed 4 bases at V and 7 bases at J, leaving 4 bases unmatched. The CDR3 nucleotides are TGTGCCAGCAGCCCGACAGGGGGGGCTGGCTACACCTTC. Translation gives CASSPTGGAGYTF.

The CDR3 protein is CASSLTSGGGTQYF. As DNA, the CDR3 is TGTGCCAGCAGCTTGACTAGCGGGGGGGGGACCCAGTACTTC. This rearrangement joins TRBV7-2 to TRBJ2-5, with 14 bases that match TRBD2. Germline V gives CDR1 SGHTA, CDR2 FQGNSA. The junction had 1 base not matched to a gene; V was cut back by 3 bases and J by 7 bases. This CDR3 is 14 amino acids long.

V usage is TRBV7-2 and J usage is TRBJ2-1; TRBD1 matches 10 bases. Germline V gives CDR1 SGHTA, CDR2 FQGNSA. This CDR3 contains 15 residues. The ends lost 5 bases at V and 5 bases at J; junction bases unmatched: 6. The CDR3 here is CASSAGTGVNNEQFF. CDR3 nucleotides: TGTGCCAGCAGCGCCGGGACAGGGGTGAACAATGAGCAGTTCTTC.

DNA for the CDR3: TGTGCCAGCAGCTTGTCTAGCGGGGGGAACAATGAGCAGTTCTTC. Protein sequence: CASSLSSGGNNEQFF. This chain uses TRBV11-3 with TRBJ2-1; 11 positions match TRBD2. Looked up from germline, CDR1 is SGHNT and CDR2 is YENEEA. The junction had 3 bases not matched to a gene; V was cut back by 3 bases and J by 5 bases. The CDR3 has 15 residues.

The sample holds one count of this clone. V and J are TRBV4-3 and TRBJ1-4; TRBD1 might be the D (5 bases). The CDR3 loop spans 19 amino acids. CDR1 and CDR2 (germline): LGHNA, YSLEER. Trimming took 1 base from V and 1 from J, leaving 19 bases between them. The CDR3 loop is CASSQATGDGMLTNEKLFF. The CDR3 DNA is TGCGCCAGCAGCCAAGCCACGGGGGACGGCATGCTAACTAATGAAAAACTGTTTTTT.

The chain employs TRBV19 and TRBJ2-2, with 8 bases aligning to TRBD1. Trimming at V came to 7 bases and at J to 6 bases, leaving 10 bases not matched to a gene. Germline lookup yields CDR1 LNHDA and CDR2 SQIVND (reference sequence). The CDR3 runs to 15 residues. CDR3 DNA sequence: TGTGCCAGTAATGATGGGCAGGGGGCTGCCGGGGAGCTGTTTTTT. Protein: CASNDGQGAAGELFF.

The chain is built from TRBV5-1 and TRBJ1-6; tentative D call: TRBD1 (5 bases). The CDR3 contains 14 residues. Trimming cost V 2 bases and J 7 bases, with 10 bases left between them. The V gene's germline CDR1 is SGHRS and CDR2 YFSETQ. CDR3 loop: CASSFPGNNSPLHF. In DNA, the CDR3 is TGCGCCAGCAGCTTCCCAGGGAACAATTCACCCCTCCACTTT.

The rearrangement links TRBV5-5 to TRBJ2-7; D may be TRBD2 (6 bases). Trimming took off 0 bases at V and 2 bases at J, with 6 bases between the two ends. In germline, CDR1 is SGHKS, CDR2 YYEKEE (reference sequence). There are 13 residues in the CDR3. The CDR3 here is CASSLGGTYEQYF. As DNA, the CDR3 is TGTGCCAGCAGCTTGGGCGGGACCTACGAGCAGTACTTC.